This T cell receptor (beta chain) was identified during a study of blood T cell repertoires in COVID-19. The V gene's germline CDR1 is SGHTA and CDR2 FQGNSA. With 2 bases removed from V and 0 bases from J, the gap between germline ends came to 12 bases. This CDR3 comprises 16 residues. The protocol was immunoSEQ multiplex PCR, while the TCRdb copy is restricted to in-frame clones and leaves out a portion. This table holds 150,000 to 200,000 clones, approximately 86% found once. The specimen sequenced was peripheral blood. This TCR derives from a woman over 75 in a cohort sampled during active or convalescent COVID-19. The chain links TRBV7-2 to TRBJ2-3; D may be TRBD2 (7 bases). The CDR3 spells CASSLRGGASTDTQYF. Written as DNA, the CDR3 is TGTGCCAGCAGCTTAAGGGGGGGGGCAAGCACAGATACGCAGTATTTT.